This is a list of T cell receptor beta chains from one sample in a study of control samples from healthy donors and cancer patients. Method: immunoSEQ multiplex PCR; TCRdb's copy keeps in-frame clones and lacks some. The data hold 30,000 or so clones, with 94% observed a single time. Sequencing was carried out using blood. The receptors were sampled from a man aged 55 to 70 in good health. Both conserved end residues are part of each CDR3. Fields, in order: D gene, V gene, J gene, CDR3 length, clone size, CDR3 protein, CDR3 DNA. D genes are given only for firm matches. Expanded clones are given a class, and other clones once, few, many or no size at all.

d_gene: TRBD1
v_gene: TRBV19
j_gene: TRBJ1-6
len: 16
abundance: -
CDR3aa: CASSIGQGANNSPLHF
CDR3nt: TGTGCCAGTAGTATAGGACAGGGGGCGAATAATTCACCCCTCCACTTT

d_gene: -
v_gene: TRBV6-2/TRBV6-3
j_gene: TRBJ1-3
len: 14
abundance: -
CDR3aa: CASSSPSSGNTIYF
CDR3nt: TGTGCCAGCAGTTCACCCAGTTCTGGAAACACCATATATTTT

d_gene: -
v_gene: TRBV15
j_gene: TRBJ1-3
len: 13
abundance: -
CDR3aa: CATSRSFGNTIYF
CDR3nt: TGTGCCACCAGCAGATCCTTTGGAAACACCATATATTTT

d_gene: -
v_gene: TRBV28
j_gene: TRBJ1-1
len: 14
abundance: -
CDR3aa: CASSSAHPYTEAFF
CDR3nt: TGTGCCAGCAGTTCTGCCCACCCGTACACTGAAGCTTTCTTT

d_gene: -
v_gene: TRBV7-8
j_gene: TRBJ1-2
len: 12
abundance: -
CDR3aa: CASSLQGFGYTF
CDR3nt: TGTGCCAGCAGCCTACAGGGATTCGGCTACACCTTC

d_gene: -
v_gene: TRBV5-1
j_gene: TRBJ2-7
len: 13
abundance: -
CDR3aa: CASSLDLSYEQYF
CDR3nt: TGCGCCAGCAGCTTGGACCTCTCCTACGAGCAGTACTTC

d_gene: -
v_gene: TRBV2
j_gene: TRBJ2-3
len: 15
abundance: -
CDR3aa: CASSEVGTGTDTQYF
CDR3nt: TGTGCCAGCAGTGAAGTTGGGACGGGCACAGATACGCAGTATTTT

d_gene: -
v_gene: TRBV6-6
j_gene: TRBJ1-2
len: 16
abundance: -
CDR3aa: CASSSPQSSKNYGYTF
CDR3nt: TGTGCCAGCAGCTCCCCCCAGAGTAGCAAAAACTATGGCTACACCTTC

d_gene: TRBD1
v_gene: TRBV28
j_gene: TRBJ1-1
len: 12
abundance: -
CDR3aa: CASTVTGRNAFF
CDR3nt: TGTGCCAGCACGGTGACAGGGAGGAATGCTTTCTTT

d_gene: -
v_gene: TRBV12-3/TRBV12-4
j_gene: TRBJ2-3
len: 11
abundance: few
CDR3aa: CASSLIDTQYF
CDR3nt: TGTGCCAGCAGCCTTATTGATACGCAGTATTTT

d_gene: -
v_gene: TRBV3-1/TRBV3-2
j_gene: TRBJ2-7
len: 13
abundance: once
CDR3aa: CASSPLVSYEQYF
CDR3nt: TGTGCCAGCAGCCCCTTAGTCTCCTACGAGCAGTACTTC

d_gene: TRBD2
v_gene: TRBV9
j_gene: TRBJ2-3
len: 15
abundance: -
CDR3aa: CASSFGLARTDTQYF
CDR3nt: TGTGCCAGCAGCTTCGGACTAGCCCGGACAGATACGCAGTATTTT

d_gene: TRBD2
v_gene: TRBV11-2
j_gene: TRBJ2-5
len: 15
abundance: hyperexpanded
CDR3aa: CASTVAGAGEETQYF
CDR3nt: TGTGCCAGCACCGTAGCGGGGGCAGGAGAAGAGACCCAGTACTTC

d_gene: TRBD1
v_gene: TRBV19
j_gene: TRBJ1-5
len: 16
abundance: -
CDR3aa: CASSRSQGAPGQPQHF
CDR3nt: TGTGCCAGTAGTAGATCACAGGGGGCGCCGGGTCAGCCCCAGCATTTT

d_gene: TRBD1
v_gene: TRBV6-1
j_gene: TRBJ2-1
len: 13
abundance: -
CDR3aa: CASSSGQYNEQFF
CDR3nt: TGTGCCAGCAGCTCGGGACAGTACAATGAGCAGTTCTTC

d_gene: -
v_gene: TRBV28
j_gene: TRBJ2-2
len: 16
abundance: -
CDR3aa: CASRPGIGVNPGELFF
CDR3nt: TGTGCCAGCAGGCCAGGGATAGGGGTAAACCCCGGGGAGCTGTTTTTT

d_gene: -
v_gene: TRBV7-9
j_gene: TRBJ2-2
len: 11
abundance: once
CDR3aa: CASSAFRELFF
CDR3nt: TGTGCCAGCAGCGCCTTCCGGGAGCTGTTTTTT

d_gene: -
v_gene: TRBV25-1
j_gene: TRBJ1-2
len: 12
abundance: -
CDR3aa: CASSEQGYGYTF
CDR3nt: TGTGCCAGCAGTGAGCAGGGCTATGGCTACACCTTC

d_gene: TRBD2
v_gene: TRBV3-1/TRBV3-2
j_gene: TRBJ2-5
len: 16
abundance: -
CDR3aa: CASSQGLAGGQQTQYF
CDR3nt: TGTGCCAGCAGCCAAGGACTAGCGGGGGGCCAACAGACCCAGTACTTC

d_gene: -
v_gene: TRBV7-9
j_gene: TRBJ2-2
len: 17
abundance: -
CDR3aa: CASKPREGPLNTGELFF
CDR3nt: TGTGCCAGCAAGCCACGCGAGGGGCCACTGAACACCGGGGAGCTGTTTTTT

d_gene: TRBD1
v_gene: TRBV13
j_gene: TRBJ1-4
len: 14
abundance: -
CDR3aa: CASSLAGGNEKLFF
CDR3nt: TGTGCCAGCAGCTTAGCAGGGGGTAATGAAAAACTGTTTTTT

d_gene: -
v_gene: TRBV19
j_gene: TRBJ1-1
len: 14
abundance: -
CDR3aa: CASSLQGPNTEAFF
CDR3nt: TGTGCCAGTAGCCTCCAGGGCCCGAACACTGAAGCTTTCTTT

d_gene: -
v_gene: TRBV21-1
j_gene: TRBJ2-1
len: 14
abundance: -
CDR3aa: CASSPQGQYNEQFF
CDR3nt: TGTGCCAGCAGCCCCCAGGGACAATACAATGAGCAGTTCTTC

d_gene: -
v_gene: TRBV5-1
j_gene: TRBJ1-2
len: 12
abundance: -
CDR3aa: CASSLTGLVYTF
CDR3nt: TGCGCCAGCAGCCTCACAGGGCTGGTCTACACCTTC

d_gene: -
v_gene: TRBV5-8
j_gene: TRBJ1-3
len: 13
abundance: -
CDR3aa: CASSSDTGNTIYF
CDR3nt: TGTGCCAGCAGCTCTGACACTGGAAACACCATATATTTT

d_gene: TRBD1
v_gene: TRBV6-5
j_gene: TRBJ1-1
len: 14
abundance: -
CDR3aa: CASSPGQERTEAFF
CDR3nt: TGTGCCAGCAGCCCGGGACAGGAGCGAACTGAAGCTTTCTTT

d_gene: TRBD1
v_gene: TRBV28
j_gene: TRBJ2-5
len: 17
abundance: -
CDR3aa: CASSRGGDRVIGETQYF
CDR3nt: TGTGCCAGCAGCCGGGGAGGGGACAGGGTGATCGGTGAGACCCAGTACTTC

d_gene: -
v_gene: TRBV6-5
j_gene: TRBJ1-5
len: 13
abundance: -
CDR3aa: CASRAGGDQPQHF
CDR3nt: TGTGCCAGCAGAGCAGGTGGCGATCAGCCCCAGCATTTT

d_gene: -
v_gene: TRBV10-3
j_gene: TRBJ2-7
len: 15
abundance: -
CDR3aa: CAISDGTESSYEQYF
CDR3nt: TGTGCCATCAGCGACGGGACCGAGTCCTCCTACGAGCAGTACTTC

d_gene: -
v_gene: TRBV14
j_gene: TRBJ2-7
len: 12
abundance: -
CDR3aa: CASSHIPGQQYF
CDR3nt: TGTGCCAGCAGCCATATACCGGGACAGCAGTACTTC

d_gene: -
v_gene: TRBV7-2
j_gene: TRBJ2-7
len: 12
abundance: -
CDR3aa: CASSLQGNEQYF
CDR3nt: TGTGCCAGCAGCTTACAGGGGAACGAGCAGTACTTC

d_gene: -
v_gene: TRBV7-2
j_gene: TRBJ2-3
len: 14
abundance: -
CDR3aa: CASNIWGSTDTQYF
CDR3nt: TGTGCCAGCAACATTTGGGGTAGCACAGATACGCAGTATTTT

d_gene: TRBD1
v_gene: TRBV27
j_gene: TRBJ2-7
len: 13
abundance: -
CDR3aa: CASSEPQGYEQYF
CDR3nt: TGTGCCAGCAGCGAACCACAGGGGTACGAGCAGTACTTC

d_gene: TRBD2
v_gene: TRBV19
j_gene: TRBJ2-7
len: 14
abundance: -
CDR3aa: CATGSGGAGNEQYF
CDR3nt: TGTGCCACCGGTAGCGGGGGGGCCGGAAACGAGCAGTACTTC

d_gene: -
v_gene: TRBV11-2
j_gene: TRBJ2-3
len: 14
abundance: -
CDR3aa: CASSWDPGADTQYF
CDR3nt: TGTGCCAGCAGCTGGGACCCGGGGGCAGATACGCAGTATTTT

d_gene: -
v_gene: TRBV7-3
j_gene: TRBJ1-2
len: 15
abundance: -
CDR3aa: CASSPVGGGDYGYTF
CDR3nt: TGTGCCAGCAGCCCGGTGGGTGGGGGAGACTATGGCTACACCTTC

d_gene: TRBD2
v_gene: TRBV18
j_gene: TRBJ2-7
len: 13
abundance: once
CDR3aa: CASSLGGSYEQYF
CDR3nt: TGTGCCAGCTCACTCGGGGGGTCCTACGAGCAGTACTTC

d_gene: -
v_gene: TRBV13
j_gene: TRBJ1-4
len: 13
abundance: -
CDR3aa: CASSSGLDGKLFF
CDR3nt: TGTGCCAGCAGCTCCGGGTTGGATGGAAAACTGTTTTTT

d_gene: TRBD1
v_gene: TRBV18
j_gene: TRBJ1-3
len: 16
abundance: -
CDR3aa: CASSPREGASGNTIYF
CDR3nt: TGTGCCAGCTCACCCAGGGAGGGGGCATCAGGAAACACCATATATTTT

d_gene: TRBD1
v_gene: TRBV7-9
j_gene: TRBJ2-7
len: 15
abundance: -
CDR3aa: CASSVGQGGPYEQYF
CDR3nt: TGTGCCAGCAGCGTTGGACAGGGGGGGCCCTACGAGCAGTACTTC

d_gene: -
v_gene: TRBV6-2/TRBV6-3
j_gene: TRBJ2-7
len: 14
abundance: -
CDR3aa: CASSYRGGSYEQYF
CDR3nt: TGTGCCAGCAGTTACCGGGGCGGTTCCTACGAGCAGTACTTC